A selection of T cell receptor beta chains follows, all from one sample in a study of blood T cell repertoires in COVID-19. Here immunoSEQ multiplex PCR was the method, and the copy in TCRdb shows in-frame clones only, minus some. The sample has roughly 310,000 clones; roughly 90% are singletons. Input material: PBMCs or T cells enriched from blood (not recorded which). The origin of the receptors is a woman between 40 and 55 years old who had recovered from COVID-19. Both conserved end residues are part of each CDR3. The order of the fields is V gene, clone size, D gene, J gene, CDR3 DNA, CDR3 protein. The D gene is left open where the match is weak. Clone sizes are given selectively: once, few, many, or a class where the clone is expanded.

>TRBV28|-|-|TRBJ2-7
TGTGCCAGCACCACCGGCGGCCCTCCCGTCGGCTACGAGCAGTACTTC
CASTTGGPPVGYEQYF
>TRBV27|-|TRBD1|TRBJ1-1
TGTGCCAGCTCTGACAGGGGGCGACCACCCTCCGACGCTTTCTTT
CASSDRGRPPSDAFF
>TRBV4-3|-|TRBD1|TRBJ1-4
TGCGCCAGCAGCACTTCGGGACAGGCGGATGAAAAACTGTTTTTT
CASSTSGQADEKLFF
>TRBV7-7|few|-|TRBJ1-6
TGTGCTAGCAGCCCCTATTCAGGGGAGAATTCACCCCTCCACTTT
CASSPYSGENSPLHF
>TRBV7-2|-|-|TRBJ2-7
TGTGCCAGCAGCTTGACTACCCCAACTGAGCAGTACTTC
CASSLTTPTEQYF
>TRBV2|-|TRBD1|TRBJ1-6
TGTGCCAGCAGTGAGGACAGGGGGCATTCACCCCTCCACTTT
CASSEDRGHSPLHF
>TRBV19|-|TRBD2|TRBJ2-3
TGTGCCAGTAGTCTAGCGGGAGACATGGATACGCAGTATTTT
CASSLAGDMDTQYF
>TRBV11-2|once|TRBD1|TRBJ1-1
TGTGCCAGCAGCAATGGGGGGACAGGGGTGGAAAAAGCTTTCTTT
CASSNGGTGVEKAFF
>TRBV27|-|TRBD2|TRBJ2-1
TGTGCCAGCAGTCCCCGCGGGGGGTCTTACAATGAGCAGTTCTTC
CASSPRGGSYNEQFF
>TRBV3-1/TRBV3-2|-|TRBD2|TRBJ2-5
TGTGCCAGCAGCCCCCCCCTAGCGGGGAGGTTAGAGACCCAGTACTTC
CASSPPLAGRLETQYF
>TRBV5-1|few|TRBD1|TRBJ1-1
TGCGCCAGTTACAGGGGGAAGAACACTGAAGCTTTCTTT
CASYRGKNTEAFF
>TRBV5-1|-|-|TRBJ1-3
TGCGCCAGCAGCTTGGATGATAGGAGAAGCTCTGGAAACACCATATATTTT
CASSLDDRRSSGNTIYF
>TRBV7-3|-|-|TRBJ2-1
TGTGCCAGCAGCCAAGTCGGCAGGGGAGACAATGAGCAGTTCTTC
CASSQVGRGDNEQFF
>TRBV6-1|-|-|TRBJ2-7
TGTGCCAGCAGTGAAGGACTAGTCCCCTCCTACGAGCAGTACTTC
CASSEGLVPSYEQYF
>TRBV11-3|-|TRBD2|TRBJ2-1
TGTGCCAGCAGCCGCCTACTAGCGGGAAAAACGAATGAGCAGTTCTTC
CASSRLLAGKTNEQFF
>TRBV7-2|-|TRBD2|TRBJ2-1
TGTGCCAGCAGCCTCTTGGGAGGGGCCTACAATGAGCAGTTCTTC
CASSLLGGAYNEQFF
>TRBV7-9|-|-|TRBJ2-7
TGTGCCAGCAGCTCCGGGACAAGACCCTACGAGCAGTACTTC
CASSSGTRPYEQYF
>TRBV11-2|-|-|TRBJ1-4
TGTGCCAGCACCTCCCCCGGGGGGGGAGAGGAAAAACTGTTTTTT
CASTSPGGGEEKLFF
>TRBV10-3|once|-|TRBJ1-2
TGTGCCATCAGTACGGGGGGGAACTATGGCTACACCTTC
CAISTGGNYGYTF
>TRBV4-2|-|TRBD2|TRBJ2-1
TGTGCCAGCAGGCTTCAGCGGGAGTCCCACAATGAGCAGTTCTTC
CASRLQRESHNEQFF
>TRBV19|-|TRBD1|TRBJ2-5
TGTGCCAGTAGGACCGGGACAGGGGGTGGGACCCAGTACTTC
CASRTGTGGGTQYF
>TRBV4-3|-|-|TRBJ2-1
TGCGCCAGCAGCCAAGTCGGAGGGGAGCAGTTCTTC
CASSQVGGEQFF
>TRBV7-3|-|TRBD1|TRBJ1-1
TGTGCCAGCAGCTCTGGGACAGGGGGCACTGAAGCTTTCTTT
CASSSGTGGTEAFF
>TRBV9|-|-|TRBJ2-1
TGTGCCAGCAGCGTAGATGGCTTTGAGCAGTTCTTC
CASSVDGFEQFF
>TRBV28|-|-|TRBJ2-5
TGTGCCAGCAGTTTATCTAGCCCCCGCGAGACCCAGTACTTC
CASSLSSPRETQYF
>TRBV9|-|TRBD1|TRBJ2-5
TGTGCCAGCAGCGTTACAGGGGCAGAGACCCAGTACTTC
CASSVTGAETQYF
>TRBV7-2|-|TRBD2|TRBJ2-1
TGTGCCAGCAGCTTAGTGGGCGGGGGGATCCTTGGGGAGCAGTTCTTC
CASSLVGGGILGEQFF
>TRBV3-1/TRBV3-2|-|-|TRBJ2-7
TGTGCCAGCAGCCACCTTAGCGCCGAGCAGTACTTC
CASSHLSAEQYF
>TRBV6-5|-|TRBD2|TRBJ2-1
TGTGCCAGCACTGGACTAGCGGTAAACAATGAGCAGTTCTTC
CASTGLAVNNEQFF
>TRBV2|-|-|TRBJ1-2
TGTGCCAGCCCCCCCGCCCCGGAGGCCTATGGCTACACCTTC
CASPPAPEAYGYTF
>TRBV30|once|TRBD1|TRBJ2-7
TGTGCCTGGAGTTCGGGACAGCCCGGCGAGCAGTACTTC
CAWSSGQPGEQYF
>TRBV11-3|-|-|TRBJ1-5
TGTGCCAGCAGCTTAGGTCACAATCAGCCCCAGCATTTT
CASSLGHNQPQHF
>TRBV19|-|-|TRBJ1-1
TGTGCCAGTTCCTTTTTGTACACTGAAGCTTTCTTT
CASSFLYTEAFF
>TRBV29-1|-|TRBD1|TRBJ1-2
TGCAGCGCGCCCTTCAGGGGACAGGGCTATGGCTACACCTTC
CSAPFRGQGYGYTF
>TRBV5-5|-|-|TRBJ2-3
TGTGCCAGCACCCGAGGCGGTAGCACAGATACGCAGTATTTT
CASTRGGSTDTQYF
>TRBV7-2|-|TRBD1|TRBJ2-3
TGTGCCAGCAGCCCTCAGGGGGCAGATACGCAGTATTTT
CASSPQGADTQYF
>TRBV12-3/TRBV12-4|-|-|TRBJ1-1
TGTGCCAGCAGTCGGGAGGGTGAAGCTTTCTTT
CASSREGEAFF
>TRBV5-4|-|TRBD1|TRBJ2-7
TGTGCCAGCAGCCGCCGGGACAGGGGAAATCAGCAGTACTTC
CASSRRDRGNQQYF
>TRBV7-2|-|-|TRBJ2-1
TGTGCCAGCAGCTTAGCAGCTCGGGAGCAGTTCTTC
CASSLAAREQFF
>TRBV3-1/TRBV3-2|-|-|TRBJ2-1
TGTGCCAGCAGCCAAGATGTGGTTAGCGGACTTGCGAATGAGCAGTTCTTC
CASSQDVVSGLANEQFF
>TRBV6-4|-|-|TRBJ2-3
TGTGCCAGCAGTTACTCGGACAGTTCCACAGATACGCAGTATTTT
CASSYSDSSTDTQYF
>TRBV27|-|-|TRBJ1-5
TGTGCCAGCAGTTTATACTCGACTGGCAATCAGCCCCAGCATTTT
CASSLYSTGNQPQHF
>TRBV7-9|-|TRBD1|TRBJ1-1
TGTGCCAGCAGTACAGGGGCGAACACTGAAGCTTTCTTT
CASSTGANTEAFF
>TRBV10-3|-|TRBD1|TRBJ2-3
TGTGCCATCAGTGAGTCCCGGGCAGGGGGCGCAAGTACAGATACGCAGTATTTT
CAISESRAGGASTDTQYF
>TRBV4-2|-|TRBD2|TRBJ2-3
TGTGCCAGCAGCCAAGGCCCAGGTAGCGGGGCAGATACGCAGTATTTT
CASSQGPGSGADTQYF
>TRBV18|once|-|TRBJ1-2
TGTGCCAGCTCGTCGGCCCGGAGAGGCTACACCTTC
CASSSARRGYTF
>TRBV28|-|-|TRBJ1-5
TGTGCCAGCAGTTTAACCGGGACACCCAATCAGCCCCAGCATTTT
CASSLTGTPNQPQHF
>TRBV11-2|-|-|TRBJ1-5
TGTGCCAGCAGCTTAGGCGGGGCCGCTAATCAGCCCCAGCATTTT
CASSLGGAANQPQHF
>TRBV5-8|many|TRBD1|TRBJ1-5
TGTGCCAGCAGCTTGTACAGGGGAAGCAATCAGCCCCAGCATTTT
CASSLYRGSNQPQHF
>TRBV11-2|-|-|TRBJ2-5
TGTGCCAGCAGCTTCCGGCTCGGGGGAGAAGAGACCCAGTACTTC
CASSFRLGGEETQYF
>TRBV19|-|-|TRBJ1-6
TGTGCCAGTAGTCCCCTTGAGAATTCACCCCTCCACTTT
CASSPLENSPLHF